This T cell receptor beta chain was documented in a study of blood T cell repertoires in COVID-19. The CDR3 length is 13 residues. Germline assignment: CDR1 KGHDR and CDR2 SFDVKD. V was trimmed by 7 bases and J by 2 bases, leaving 8 bases between them. The table came from immunoSEQ multiplex PCR; TCRdb's copy has only in-frame clones and leaves some out. The table has some 240,000 clones, roughly 80% seen once. The sequence was collected from a woman in her seventies with acute or convalescent COVID-19. Sequencing was done on a sample of peripheral blood. This sequence joins TRBV24-1 and TRBJ2-4; D ambiguous. Here the CDR3 DNA reads TGTGCCACCAGCGACACCACCAAAAACATTCAGTACTTC. This encodes CATSDTTKNIQYF.